The 30 T cell receptor beta chains presented below share a single source sample, sequenced in a study of cytomegalovirus exposure and HLA in healthy donors. Primers: 60 Vbeta forward and 13 Jbeta reverse. TCRdb keeps only in-frame clones here, not all; method: immunoSEQ multiplex PCR. The sample consists of about 170,000 clones, about 88% of them appearing once. Sequenced sample: PBMCs. The receptor source for this set is a young man in good health and CMV-seropositive.

This chain uses TRBV9 with TRBJ2-2; perhaps TRBD2 as D (6 bases). Germline CDR1 and CDR2: SGDLS and YYNGEE. Trimming cost V 0 bases and J 4 bases, with 16 bases left between them. The CDR3 has 17 residues. The CDR3 sequence: CASSVEVGLPLTGELFF. Here the CDR3 DNA reads TGTGCCAGCAGCGTAGAGGTCGGACTACCACTCACCGGGGAGCTGTTTTTT.

This sequence joins TRBV4-1 and TRBJ2-1; tentative D call: TRBD2 (6 bases). CDR1 and CDR2 (germline): MGHRA, YSYEKL. With 1 base removed from V and 5 bases from J, the gap between germline ends came to 6 bases. The CDR3 spans 13 residues. The chain's CDR3 is CASSQGLDNEQFF. The CDR3 DNA reads as TGCGCCAGCAGCCAAGGACTAGACAATGAGCAGTTCTTC.

This chain joins TRBV10-3 and TRBJ2-7; D remains ambiguous. Germline CDR1 ENHRY, CDR2 SYGVKD. The CDR3 spans 13 residues. V lost 3 bases to trimming and J lost 3 bases, with 9 bases between them. CDR3 loop: CAISDSASYEQYF. The CDR3 bases are TGTGCCATCAGTGACTCCGCTAGCTACGAGCAGTACTTC.

The chain joins TRBV30 to TRBJ1-2, with D uncertain. CDR1 and CDR2 (germline): GTSNPN, SVGIG (reference sequence). CDR3 length equals 11 residues. V was shortened by 3 bases and J by 4 bases, with 6 bases between the two germline ends. CDR3 in DNA: TGTGCCTGGAGACAGTCCTATGGCTACACCTTC. It codes for CAWRQSYGYTF.

The chain has TRBV9 and TRBJ2-1; 9 positions agree with TRBD2. This CDR3 comprises 15 residues. The V segment lost 4 bases and the J segment 5 bases; nucleotides outside the gene matches: 7. Germline-derived CDR1 and CDR2 are SGDLS and YYNGEE. The CDR3 here is CASSFGTSPHNEQFF. CDR3 sequence (DNA): TGTGCCAGCAGCTTCGGGACTAGCCCCCACAATGAGCAGTTCTTC.

This rearrangement joins TRBV27 to TRBJ2-1; maybe TRBD1 (5 bases). There are 14 residues in the CDR3. CDR1 is MNHEY, CDR2 SMNVEV, per germline (reference sequence). V lost 5 bases and J lost 3, with 11 bases in between. The chain's CDR3 is CASSTQGLYNEQFF. The CDR3 DNA follows: TGTGCCAGCAGTACGCAGGGCCTCTACAATGAGCAGTTCTTC.

This chain connects TRBV5-8 to TRBJ1-5; D not certain. With 1 base removed from V and 1 base from J, the gap between germline ends came to 9 bases. This CDR3 comprises 15 residues. The germline V gene has CDR1 SGHTS and CDR2 YDEGEE. The DNA for the CDR3 is TGTGCCAGCAGCTTGTCGGTCGGGAGCAATCAGCCCCAGCATTTT. Translation gives CASSLSVGSNQPQHF.

The genes are TRBV7-9 and TRBJ1-2; D ambiguous. Germline V lookup: CDR1 SEHNR, CDR2 FQNEAQ (reference sequence). V lost 5 bases and J 8 bases, leaving 15 bases between the germline ends. The CDR3 is 13 residues long. The CDR3 reads CASSAAPPRGYTF. The CDR3 bases are TGTGCCAGCAGCGCCGCGCCCCCTAGGGGCTACACCTTC. Full variable domain (remainder filled in from reference TRBV7-9 and TRBJ1-2): DTGVSQNPRHKITKRGQNVTFRCDPISEHNRLYWYRQTLGQGPEFLTYFQNEAQLEKSRLLSDRFSAERPKGSFSTLEIQRTEQGDSAMYLCASSAAPPRGYTFGSGTRLTVV.

This chain uses TRBV19 with TRBJ1-5, with 7 bases lining up with TRBD1. Trimming took 4 bases from V and 2 from J; bases not matched to a gene: 5. Per the germline V gene, CDR1 is LNHDA and CDR2 is SQIVND (reference sequence). CDR3 size: 15 residues. The CDR3 is CASSTITGGNQPQHF. CDR3 DNA sequence: TGTGCCAGTAGTACGATCACAGGGGGCAATCAGCCCCAGCATTTT.

This clone was observed a single time. The gene calls are TRBV4-2 and TRBJ2-1, with 12 positions matching TRBD2. Per the germline V gene, CDR1 is LGHNA and CDR2 is YNFKEQ. This CDR3 spans 17 amino acids. V lost 4 bases to trimming and J lost 5 bases; unmatched junction nucleotides: 9. The CDR3 nucleotides read TGTGCCAGCAGCCCTTACTCTAGCGGGGGGGCGAACAATGAGCAGTTCTTC. It yields the protein CASSPYSSGGANNEQFF.

This chain joins TRBV6-4 and TRBJ2-5; a weak D match, TRBD1 (6 bases). The J call may be mistaken, given a closer DNA end match to TRBJ2-7. The CDR3 extends over 14 amino acids. CDR1 MRHNA and CDR2 SNTAGT come from the germline V gene. This CDR3 reads CASSDSNRVTEQYF. As DNA, the CDR3 is TGTGCCAGCAGTGACTCAAACAGGGTGACCGAGCAGTACTTC.

This sequence joins TRBV2 and TRBJ2-3; tentative D call: TRBD1 (5 bases). This CDR3 comprises 14 residues. V was trimmed by 4 bases and J by 2 bases, leaving 10 bases between them. Germline CDR1 and CDR2: SNHLY and FYNNEI. CDR3 DNA: TGTGCCAGCAGTGGGGGCAGGGACACAGATACGCAGTATTTT. This sequence encodes CASSGGRDTDTQYF.

This clone was detected once. The chain has TRBV9 and TRBJ2-3; TRBD2 agrees at 11 bases. Germline V gene lookup returns CDR1 SGDLS and CDR2 YYNGEE. The CDR3 consists of 17 residues. V gave up 0 bases and J gave up 6 bases; unmatched junction bases: 9. CDR3 amino acids: CASSVGGSGGAMDTQYF. CDR3 in DNA: TGTGCCAGCAGCGTAGGAGGTAGCGGGGGGGCCATGGATACGCAGTATTTT.

The V and J genes are TRBV5-4 and TRBJ1-1, with 7 bases fitting TRBD1. V gave up 10 bases and J gave up 0 bases; unmatched junction bases: 12. The CDR3 length is 15 residues. Germline-derived CDR1 and CDR2 are SGHNT and YYREEE (reference sequence). The DNA of the CDR3 is TGTGCCGTTGGGGCAGGGGGTATGATGAACACTGAAGCTTTCTTT. Its protein product is CAVGAGGMMNTEAFF.

The chain couples TRBV5-1 to TRBJ2-5; the D is unclear. Trimming pared 3 bases from V and 5 bases from J, leaving 5 bases between. CDR3 length: 11 residues. Germline CDR1 SGHRS, CDR2 YFSETQ. The CDR3 DNA sequence: TGCGCCAGCAGCTATCAGGAGACCCAGTACTTC. Its protein product is CASSYQETQYF.

This chain links TRBV20-1 with TRBJ2-7, with D unresolved. In germline, CDR1 is DFQATT, CDR2 SNEGSKA (reference sequence). With 5 bases removed from V and 4 bases from J, the gap between germline ends came to 9 bases. The CDR3 has 11 amino acids. CDR3 nucleotides: TGCAGTGCTGGCCTACAGTACGAGCAGTACTTC. The encoded protein is CSAGLQYEQYF.

The J gene is TRBJ1-2, the V gene TRBV27; 7 bases match TRBD1. CDR1 and CDR2 (germline): MNHEY, SMNVEV (reference sequence). CDR3 length: 13 residues. The V gene end was trimmed by 6 bases and the J gene end by 8 bases; junction bases not matched to a gene: 9. CDR3 sequence: CASSPTGLGGYTF. The CDR3 DNA reads TGTGCCAGCAGCCCGACAGGGCTTGGGGGCTACACCTTC.

This clone was seen only a few times. This chain joins TRBV5-6 and TRBJ2-7; D call uncertain. The CDR3 runs to 14 residues. V was shortened by 0 bases and J by 0 bases, with 7 bases between the two germline ends. The germline gives CDR1 SGHDT, CDR2 YYEEEE. The chain's CDR3 is CASSLDSSSYEQYF. In DNA, the CDR3 is TGTGCCAGCAGCTTGGATAGCAGCTCCTACGAGCAGTACTTC.

V is TRBV6-6 and J is TRBJ2-5; 7 nucleotides match TRBD1. Germline V lookup: CDR1 MNHNY, CDR2 SVGAGI (reference sequence). The CDR3 extends over 14 amino acids. J lost 3 bases, V lost 6 bases, and 7 bases had no gene match. The CDR3 nucleotides read TGTGCCAGCAGGAATAGGGGGCTTAAAGAGACCCAGTACTTC. Protein: CASRNRGLKETQYF.

V gene TRBV19 combines with J gene TRBJ1-6; 7 bases agree with TRBD1. This CDR3 has 16 amino acids. Looked up from germline, CDR1 is LNHDA and CDR2 is SQIVND (reference sequence). The trim removed 7 bases at V and 7 bases at J, leaving 13 bases unmatched. The DNA of the CDR3 is TGTGCCAGTACGATCGGCAGGGGGGCTTTAAATTCACCCCTCCACTTT. Translation gives CASTIGRGALNSPLHF.

The chain joins TRBV19 to TRBJ1-4; 10 bases are a match to TRBD1. V trimming: 6 bases; J trimming: 7 bases; junction bases outside the gene matches: 20. The CDR3 has 19 amino acids. Per the germline V gene, CDR1 is LNHDA and CDR2 is SQIVND (reference sequence). The CDR3 coding sequence is TGTGCCAGTAGCACCGGGACAGGGGACCGGCGGTCTGTACCTGAAAAACTGTTTTTT. It translates to CASSTGTGDRRSVPEKLFF.

The J gene is TRBJ1-1, the V gene TRBV9; unclear D gene. The germline gives CDR1 SGDLS, CDR2 YYNGEE. CDR3 length: 15 amino acids. V dropped 0 bases and J dropped 1 base, with 10 bases sitting between them. CDR3 sequence (DNA): TGTGCCAGCAGCGTAGGATGGGAGAGGAACACTGAAGCTTTCTTT. The encoded protein is CASSVGWERNTEAFF.

V gene TRBV5-1 combines with J gene TRBJ2-7; perhaps TRBD1 as D (6 bases). The CDR3 contains 13 residues. V was cut by 7 bases and J by 7 bases, with 18 bases left in between. Germline V CDR1 and CDR2: SGHRS, YFSETQ. Here the CDR3 DNA reads TGCGCCAGCCGACAGGACCTCTCAGGGGAGCAGTACTTC. It encodes CASRQDLSGEQYF.

The genes are TRBV5-1 and TRBJ2-2; 7 bases align to TRBD1. In germline, CDR1 is SGHRS, CDR2 YFSETQ. This CDR3 contains 15 residues. J lost 3 bases, V lost 5 bases, and 7 bases had no gene match. In DNA form, the CDR3 reads TGCGCCAGCAGGACTCACACAGGGGACACCGGGGAGCTGTTTTTT. It specifies CASRTHTGDTGELFF.

Of note for this clone: At one of its ends the junction is not consistent with the germline gene, which may arise from a read error. V and J are TRBV11-2 and TRBJ2-7; a weak D match, TRBD2 (5 bases). Germline-derived CDR1 and CDR2 are SGHAT and FQNNGV. The CDR3 loop spans 11 amino acids. CDR3 loop: CASSSNPEESF. CDR3 in DNA: TGTGCCAGCAGCTCTAACCCGGAGGAGAGTTTC.

The chain combines TRBV6-5 with TRBJ2-5, with D possibly being TRBD1 (6 bases). There are 11 residues in the CDR3. V was shortened by 8 bases and J by 5 bases, with 9 bases between the two germline ends. Germline V gene sequence: CDR1 MNHEY, CDR2 SVGAGI. The DNA of the CDR3 is TGTGCCAGCGGACAGTCCGAGACCCAGTACTTC. It codes for CASGQSETQYF.

The chain combines TRBV13 with TRBJ2-4, with 9 bases identical to TRBD1. Unmatched junction bases numbered 8, after V lost 5 bases and J lost 0 bases. Germline V lookup: CDR1 PRHDT, CDR2 FYEKMQ (reference sequence). CDR3 length equals 17 residues. CDR3 protein: CASSAEGQGVAKNIQYF. The DNA of the CDR3 is TGTGCCAGCAGCGCGGAGGGACAGGGTGTAGCCAAAAACATTCAGTACTTC.

This clone was seen only a few times. The CDR3 is CSASSVYGYTF. The CDR3 DNA is TGCAGTGCTAGTAGTGTCTATGGCTACACCTTC. The rearrangement uses TRBV20-1 and TRBJ1-2; D unresolved. Trimming shortened V by 3 bases and J by 4 bases, and 6 bases separated the two germline ends. This CDR3 comprises 11 residues. Germline V gives CDR1 DFQATT, CDR2 SNEGSKA (reference sequence).

This clone appeared once. The rearrangement joins TRBV13 to TRBJ2-7, with 8 bases lining up with TRBD1. Germline V lookup: CDR1 PRHDT, CDR2 FYEKMQ (reference sequence). V dropped 5 bases and J dropped 2; count of bases not matched to a gene: 11. The CDR3 sequence is 16 residues long. CDR3 sequence (DNA): TGTGCCAGCAGCAGCCGGTGGACAGGGAGCACCTACGAGCAGTACTTC. Protein product: CASSSRWTGSTYEQYF.

The sample holds a few counts of this clone. The chain uses TRBV4-1 and TRBJ1-1, with D possibly matching TRBD1 (6 bases). Trimming pared 3 bases from V and 7 bases from J, leaving 12 bases between. This CDR3 comprises 13 residues. CDR1 MGHRA and CDR2 YSYEKL come from the germline V gene. The CDR3 reads CASSHPGAREAFF. CDR3 in DNA: TGCGCCAGCAGCCACCCAGGGGCGCGTGAAGCTTTCTTT.